This TCR beta chain emerged from a study of blood T cell repertoires in COVID-19. The count of this clone is one. TCRdb's copy holds only in-frame clones and misses some; the assay was immunoSEQ multiplex PCR. Of 240,000 or so clones detected, around 90% appear once; the ten largest clones hold over 6%. Germline V gene data show CDR1 as SGHTA and CDR2 as FQGNSA. The CDR3 has 18 amino acids. V dropped 5 bases and J dropped 0 bases, with 22 bases sitting between them. Input material: peripheral blood. The clonotype comes from a woman aged 70 to 79 with active or convalescent COVID-19. The chain couples TRBV7-2 to TRBJ1-1; a possible D gene is TRBD1 (6 bases). CDR3 amino acids: CASSPNRVTRLLNTEAFF. The CDR3 DNA follows: TGTGCCAGCAGCCCAAACAGGGTTACGCGTCTCCTGAACACTGAAGCTTTCTTT. The full variable domain, in which reference TRBV7-2 and TRBJ1-1 provide the parts outside the CDR3, is GAGVSQSPSNKVTEKGKDVELRCDPISGHTALYWYRQSLGQGLEFLIYFQGNSAPDKSGLPSDRFSAERTGGSVSTLTIQRTQQEDSAVYLCASSPNRVTRLLNTEAFFGQGTRLTVV.